The 3 T cell receptor beta chains given below trace back to one sample, sequenced in a study of identical twins. Each CDR3 protein gets one entry after TCRdb re-called the 5' RACE reads with MiXCR. Here the sample spans hundreds of thousands of distinct CDR3 sequences, 21% being singletons. In addition, the sample was reused for a study of T cells expressing NK-cell markers.

Specimen: PBMCs. The receptors shown here come from a woman between 18 and 29 years old in good health.

The J gene is TRBJ2-7, the V gene TRBV20-1; D is uncertain. CDR3 length: 12 amino acids. CDR1 is DFQATT and CDR2 is SNEGSKA in the germline V gene (reference sequence). As DNA, the CDR3 is TGCACTGCATCACTCGCGACCTACGAGCAGTACTTC. It is translated as CTASLATYEQYF.

The chain links TRBV6-5 to TRBJ2-5, with D possibly being TRBD1 (6 bases). V lost 0 bases to trimming and J lost 5 bases, with 10 bases between them. From germline, CDR1 is MNHEY and CDR2 SVGAGI. The CDR3 has 14 amino acids. This chain's CDR3 is CASSYSGAGETQYF. The DNA for the CDR3 is TGTGCCAGCAGTTACTCGGGGGCCGGGGAGACCCAGTACTTC.

This clonotype was seen a handful of times. This sequence joins TRBV20-1 and TRBJ2-7; D may be TRBD1 (5 bases). This CDR3 has 13 residues. Germline CDR1 is DFQATT and CDR2 is SNEGSKA (reference sequence). The V gene lost 0 bases and the J gene lost 3 bases, with 9 bases spanning the gap. CDR3 in DNA: TGCAGTGCTAGAGATGACAGACACTACGAGCAGTACTTC. This encodes CSARDDRHYEQYF.